Below are 17 T cell receptor beta chains sequenced from a single sample in a study of blood T cell repertoires in COVID-19. Some clones are missing from TCRdb's copy, which holds only in-frame ones; the method was immunoSEQ multiplex PCR. The table has approximately 340,000 clones, 65% to 85% seen once. The sample taken for sequencing was peripheral blood. The receptor source for this set is a young man with active or convalescent COVID-19.

The genes are TRBV30 and TRBJ1-2; the D is unclear. CDR3 length: 12 residues. V gave up 0 bases and J gave up 8 bases, with 10 bases separating them. The germline CDR1 and CDR2 sequences are GTSNPN and SVGIG (reference sequence). The DNA of the CDR3 is TGTGCCTGGAGTGTACAGATTGTCGGCTACACCTTC. As protein: CAWSVQIVGYTF.

The count of this clone is one. The CDR3 DNA reads TGTGCCAGCAGTTCTCTTACTGAAGCTTTCTTT. Its translation is CASSSLTEAFF. V gene TRBV12-3 or TRBV12-4 combines with J gene TRBJ1-1; D uncertain. Trimming removed 4 bases at V and 5 bases at J, with 5 bases between. The CDR3 totals 11 residues.

This chain links TRBV30 with TRBJ2-4; no clear D. V was shortened by 3 bases and J by 3 bases, with 9 bases between the two germline ends. The CDR3 sequence is 13 residues long. Germline CDR1 is GTSNPN and CDR2 is SVGIG (reference sequence). The CDR3 region has the DNA TGTGCCTGGAGAGTGTTCGGCAAAAACATTCAGTACTTC. Translation gives CAWRVFGKNIQYF.

The chain combines TRBV7-2 with TRBJ2-3, with 9 nucleotides matching TRBD2. This CDR3 has 17 residues. J gave up 7 bases and V 2 bases, and 13 bases lay outside the gene matches. The germline CDR1 and CDR2 sequences are SGHTA and FQGNSA. DNA of the CDR3: TGTGCCAGCAGCTTACGAAGACTAGCGGACGCAATGAATACGCAGTATTTT. The encoded protein is CASSLRRLADAMNTQYF.

This clone was seen repeatedly, ten times or more. The chain employs TRBV30 and TRBJ1-3; D may be TRBD1 (6 bases). Germline CDR1 and CDR2: GTSNPN and SVGIG (reference sequence). The CDR3 totals 13 residues. V gave up 5 bases and J gave up 4 bases, with 12 bases separating them. The CDR3 here is CAWFRGFGNTIYF. In DNA, the CDR3 is TGTGCCTGGTTTAGGGGGTTCGGAAACACCATATATTTT.

This clone turned up a few times. The rearrangement links TRBV7-3 to TRBJ1-1; D might be TRBD1 (5 bases). CDR1 SGHTA and CDR2 FQGTGA come from the germline V gene. Trimming took off 4 bases at V and 6 bases at J, with 12 bases between the two ends. This CDR3 has 13 residues. The CDR3 DNA reads TGTGCCAGCAGCTCCGCCATAGGGGCTGAAGCTTTCTTT. Protein product: CASSSAIGAEAFF.

V usage is TRBV4-1 and J usage is TRBJ2-1, with D possibly being TRBD2 (5 bases). V was trimmed by 0 bases and J by 4 bases, leaving 16 bases between them. CDR3 length: 17 residues. Germline CDR1 MGHRA, CDR2 YSYEKL. The chain's CDR3 is CASSQEFGINPYNEQFF. Here the CDR3 DNA reads TGCGCCAGCAGCCAAGAATTCGGGATAAACCCTTACAATGAGCAGTTCTTC.

The CDR3 coding sequence is TGTGCCAGCAGCGTACAGGTGAACACTGAAGCTTTCTTT. Amino acids: CASSVQVNTEAFF. The rearrangement links TRBV7-2 to TRBJ1-1, with a possible D match to TRBD1 (5 bases). V lost 5 bases and J 0 bases, leaving 7 bases between the germline ends. Germline CDR1 is SGHTA and CDR2 is FQGNSA. This CDR3 has 13 residues.

The chain is built from TRBV7-2 and TRBJ2-7; 11 nucleotides line up with TRBD1. Unmatched junction bases numbered 8, after V lost 2 bases and J lost 5 bases. Germline-derived CDR1 and CDR2 are SGHTA and FQGNSA. This CDR3 region has 16 residues. The CDR3 DNA reads TGTGCCAGCAGCTTAACCGGGACAGGGGGACCCAACGAGCAGTACTTC. This sequence encodes CASSLTGTGGPNEQYF.

The chain recombines TRBV14 with TRBJ1-4; D gene ambiguous. The length of the CDR3 is 13 residues. CDR1 SGHDN and CDR2 FVKESK come from the germline V gene. V was cut by 5 bases and J by 8 bases, with 12 bases left in between. The CDR3 DNA sequence: TGTGCCAGCAGCTCTGGAGGCGGCGAAAAACTGTTTTTT. It is translated as CASSSGGGEKLFF.

This chain connects TRBV25-1 to TRBJ2-3; D is perhaps TRBD1 (5 bases). The CDR3 extends over 14 amino acids. Germline V CDR1 and CDR2: MGHDK, SYGVNS. Trimming took 3 bases from V and 8 from J, leaving 15 bases between them. CDR3 nucleotides: TGTGCCAGCAGTGATTATAGGGGCAAGGGTACGCAGTATTTT. It is translated as CASSDYRGKGTQYF.

This clone has a handful of counts. This chain uses TRBV19 with TRBJ1-5; the D gene is possibly TRBD1 (6 bases). Trimming took 5 bases from V and 3 from J, leaving 11 bases between them. The V gene's germline CDR1 is LNHDA and CDR2 SQIVND (reference sequence). This CDR3 region has 14 residues. The CDR3 DNA reads as TGTGCCAGTAGTCTGAACAGGGACAATCAGCCCCAGCATTTT. It is translated as CASSLNRDNQPQHF.

The rearrangement joins TRBV6-5 to TRBJ1-5; 9 bases are a match to TRBD1. The CDR3 totals 15 residues. CDR1 is MNHEY, CDR2 SVGAGI, per germline. V gave up 0 bases and J gave up 6 bases; unmatched junction bases: 3. The CDR3 loop reads CASSYSRDRVQPQHF. The DNA for the CDR3 is TGTGCCAGCAGTTACTCGAGGGACAGGGTTCAGCCCCAGCATTTT.

The chain couples TRBV7-2 to TRBJ2-1; TRBD1 aligns across 11 bases. Trimming took 4 bases from V and 6 from J; bases not matched to a gene: 14. The CDR3 contains 18 residues. CDR1 and CDR2 (germline): SGHTA, FQGNSA. CDR3 protein: CASSSGQGDGRAPNEQFF. CDR3 coding DNA: TGTGCCAGCAGCTCGGGACAGGGGGACGGGAGGGCCCCCAATGAGCAGTTCTTC.

The chain combines TRBV19 with TRBJ2-5; weak D call: TRBD1 (5 bases). The CDR3 contains 15 residues. The germline V and J ends were trimmed by 3 bases and 1 base, with 12 bases remaining between them. The V gene's germline CDR1 is LNHDA and CDR2 SQIVND (reference sequence). The CDR3 reads CASSILRGPQETQYF. The CDR3 DNA sequence: TGTGCCAGTAGTATCCTAAGGGGTCCCCAAGAGACCCAGTACTTC.

This clone was detected only a few times. CDR3 coding DNA: TGTGCCAGCAGCTTCCGGGACACCTACAATGAGCAGTTCTTC. As protein: CASSFRDTYNEQFF. This rearrangement joins TRBV5-8 to TRBJ2-1; possibly TRBD1 for D (6 bases). This CDR3 region has 14 residues. Per germline, CDR1 SGHTS and CDR2 YDEGEE. V shed 2 bases and J shed 2 bases, with 8 bases lying between them.

On this clone: The same CDR3 can be traced to other DNA sequences in this sample. This rearrangement joins TRBV6-5 to TRBJ2-2; TRBD2 is a possible D gene (5 bases). With 2 bases removed from V and 6 bases from J, the gap between germline ends came to 7 bases. There are 13 residues in the CDR3. Germline-derived CDR1 and CDR2 are MNHEY and SVGAGI. The CDR3 protein is CASSYGRAGELFF. DNA of the CDR3: TGTGCCAGCAGTTACGGGCGGGCCGGGGAGCTGTTTTTT.